The rows below give T cell receptor beta chains drawn from one sample of a study of shared clonotypes between healthy human individuals. Only in-frame clones appear in the TCRdb table, and some are missing; sequencing was by immunoSEQ multiplex PCR. Of fewer than 2.5 million clones listed, 80% to 95% are singletons. The sequencing input was naive CD4+ T cells from PBMCs. The source of these receptors is a man aged 18 to 30 in good health. Some clones in this sample may be carry-over from other donors' samples. Each CDR3 is given with its conserved first and last residue. The D gene is left open where the match is weak. Where a row states a size, it is once, few, many or the class of an expanded clone; other rows omit it.

>TRBJ1-2|-|TRBV9|TRBD1
CASSTRQGRRNGYTF
TGTGCCAGCAGCACCCGACAGGGGCGCCGGAATGGCTACACCTTC
>TRBJ1-1|-|TRBV2|-
CASDLLGGLGTEAFF
TGTGCCAGCGACTTACTTGGGGGGCTGGGCACTGAAGCTTTCTTT
>TRBJ2-7|-|TRBV5-1|-
CASSLAQGGEQYF
TGCGCCAGCAGCTTGGCGCAGGGGGGCGAGCAGTACTTC
>TRBJ2-5|-|TRBV5-1|TRBD1
CASSSGTGAQETQYF
TGCGCCAGCAGCTCCGGGACAGGGGCCCAAGAGACCCAGTACTTC
>TRBJ2-7|-|TRBV28|TRBD1
CASSDTGTGAYEQYF
TGTGCCAGCAGCGATACCGGGACAGGGGCTTACGAGCAGTACTTC
>TRBJ2-4|-|TRBV5-4|-
CASALGDIQYF
TGTGCCAGCGCCCTTGGGGACATTCAGTACTTC
>TRBJ1-3|-|TRBV13|TRBD1
CASSPRDRVGNTIYF
TGTGCCAGCAGCCCCCGGGACAGGGTTGGAAACACCATATATTTT
>TRBJ1-5|-|TRBV2|TRBD1
CASSLGQGMGQPQHF
TGTGCCAGCAGTCTCGGACAGGGAATGGGACAGCCCCAGCATTTT
>TRBJ2-7|-|TRBV29-1|-
CSVGPGPLYEQYF
TGCAGCGTTGGCCCGGGTCCCCTCTACGAGCAGTACTTC
>TRBJ2-6|-|TRBV28|TRBD2
CASSFFGGSSGANVLTF
TGTGCCAGCAGTTTTTTCGGGGGGAGCTCTGGGGCCAACGTCCTGACTTTC
>TRBJ2-7|-|TRBV5-1|TRBD2
CASRGGYEQYF
TGCGCCAGCCGGGGGGGCTACGAGCAGTACTTC
>TRBJ2-7|-|TRBV5-1|-
CASSSPDGSYEQYF
TGCGCCAGCAGCTCCCCCGACGGTTCCTACGAGCAGTACTTC
>TRBJ2-2|-|TRBV9|-
CASSVLTDTGELFF
TGTGCCAGCAGCGTACTAACCGACACCGGGGAGCTGTTTTTT
>TRBJ2-1|-|TRBV9|TRBD2
CASSPGGGLAGGEQFF
TGTGCCAGCAGCCCCGGCGGTGGGCTAGCGGGAGGTGAGCAGTTCTTC
>TRBJ2-2|-|TRBV5-6|TRBD1
CASSSPGQGDTGELFF
TGTGCCAGCAGCTCGCCGGGACAGGGGGACACCGGGGAGCTGTTTTTT
>TRBJ1-2|-|TRBV7-2|TRBD1
CASRPTGATNYGYTF
TGTGCCAGCAGGCCGACAGGGGCCACTAACTATGGCTACACCTTC
>TRBJ2-6|-|TRBV7-3|-
CASRYSGANVLTF
TGTGCCAGCAGATATTCTGGGGCCAACGTCCTGACTTTC
>TRBJ1-4|-|TRBV7-9|-
CASSLQGFNEKLFF
TGTGCCAGCAGCTTACAGGGATTTAATGAAAAACTGTTTTTT
>TRBJ2-7|-|TRBV7-6|-
CASSFGPRNEQYF
TGTGCCAGCAGCTTCGGGCCGAGGAACGAGCAGTACTTC
>TRBJ2-1|-|TRBV4-2|TRBD2
CASSLSRDYESYNEQFF
TGTGCCAGCAGCCTTTCCCGGGACTATGAATCCTACAATGAGCAGTTCTTC
>TRBJ1-3|-|TRBV2|-
CASSGGPLSGNTIYF
TGTGCCAGCAGTGGGGGGCCCCTCTCTGGAAACACCATATATTTT
>TRBJ1-4|-|TRBV5-1|-
CASSFWGGREKLFF
TGCGCCAGCAGCTTTTGGGGGGGCCGTGAAAAACTGTTTTTT
>TRBJ2-1|-|TRBV5-1|-
CASSLVSGYVDEQFF
TGCGCCAGCAGCTTGGTTTCGGGCTATGTCGATGAGCAGTTCTTC
>TRBJ2-7|-|TRBV19|-
CASSIGGGAYEQYF
TGTGCCAGTAGTATAGGCGGAGGGGCCTACGAGCAGTACTTC
>TRBJ1-1|-|TRBV28|-
CASSPQVVGAFF
TGTGCCAGCAGTCCTCAGGTGGTGGGAGCTTTCTTT
>TRBJ1-1|-|TRBV2|-
CASTYQDGTEAFF
TGTGCCAGCACCTACCAAGACGGAACCGAAGCTTTCTTT
>TRBJ2-3|-|TRBV28|TRBD2
CASSFRGRADTQYF
TGTGCCAGCAGTTTTCGGGGGAGGGCAGATACGCAGTATTTT
>TRBJ2-5|-|TRBV5-1|-
CASSLDGSQETQYF
TGCGCCAGCAGCTTGGACGGGAGCCAAGAGACCCAGTACTTC
>TRBJ2-7|once|TRBV11-1|TRBD2
CASSAGLAGEYEQYF
TGTGCCAGCAGCGCCGGACTAGCGGGAGAGTACGAGCAGTACTTC
>TRBJ1-5|-|TRBV29-1|-
CSVVLDPYSNQPQHF
TGCAGCGTTGTATTGGACCCTTATAGCAATCAGCCCCAGCATTTT
>TRBJ2-5|-|TRBV7-2|-
CASSYPHGVETQYF
TGTGCCAGCAGCTATCCCCACGGGGTAGAGACCCAGTACTTC
>TRBJ2-1|-|TRBV25-1|-
CASSVIGADEFYNEQFF
TGTGCCAGCAGTGTAATCGGGGCAGACGAATTTTACAATGAGCAGTTCTTC
>TRBJ1-1|-|TRBV5-1|-
CASSSHLVGANTEAFF
TGCGCCAGCAGCTCTCACTTAGTCGGTGCGAACACTGAAGCTTTCTTT
>TRBJ2-7|-|TRBV11-2|TRBD2
CASSRGGETSSGEQYF
TGTGCCAGCAGCCGAGGCGGGGAGACTAGCTCCGGTGAGCAGTACTTC
>TRBJ2-7|once|TRBV5-6|-
CASSLALILYEQYF
TGTGCCAGCAGCTTGGCCCTAATCCTCTACGAGCAGTACTTC
>TRBJ2-7|-|TRBV7-2|TRBD2
CASSWDRGSSYEQYF
TGTGCCAGCAGCTGGGACCGCGGGAGCTCCTACGAGCAGTACTTC
>TRBJ2-3|-|TRBV5-1|-
CASSLESAWVDTQYF
TGCGCCAGCAGCTTGGAATCCGCTTGGGTTGATACGCAGTATTTT
>TRBJ2-7|-|TRBV6-5|-
CASRRWGAYEQYF
TGTGCCAGCAGACGGTGGGGCGCCTACGAGCAGTACTTC
>TRBJ1-1|-|TRBV20-1|-
CSPEGSEAFF
TGCAGTCCTGAAGGGTCTGAAGCTTTCTTT
>TRBJ2-1|-|TRBV11-3|-
CASSLSLVGEQFF
TGTGCCAGCAGCTTAAGTCTAGTCGGTGAGCAGTTCTTC
>TRBJ2-2|-|TRBV7-7|TRBD1
CASSLGTGNTGELFF
TGTGCCAGCAGCTTAGGGACAGGGAACACCGGGGAGCTGTTTTTT
>TRBJ2-5|-|TRBV10-1|-
CASSGQVQETQYF
TGCGCCAGCAGTGGACAGGTCCAAGAGACCCAGTACTTC
>TRBJ2-1|-|TRBV5-1|-
CASSLAPGPYNEQFF
TGCGCCAGCAGCTTGGCCCCTGGTCCTTACAATGAGCAGTTCTTC
>TRBJ2-5|-|TRBV30|-
CAWSVWGAGRFATQYF
TGTGCCTGGAGTGTCTGGGGGGCAGGGAGGTTTGCGACCCAGTACTTC
>TRBJ2-3|-|TRBV7-2|TRBD2
CASSTTRTSGSTDTQYF
TGTGCCAGCAGCACCACCAGGACTAGCGGCAGCACAGATACGCAGTATTTT
>TRBJ1-2|few|TRBV7-3|-
CASSLNPGGGYTF
TGTGCCAGCAGCTTAAACCCCGGTGGTGGCTACACCTTC
>TRBJ2-1|-|TRBV7-8|TRBD2
CASSGRDYHNEQFF
TGTGCCAGCAGCGGCCGGGACTACCACAATGAGCAGTTCTTC
>TRBJ2-2|-|TRBV28|-
CASTRTDRDTGELFF
TGTGCCAGCACCCGAACGGACAGAGACACCGGGGAGCTGTTTTTT
>TRBJ2-5|-|TRBV4-3|TRBD1
CASSHDVGTGGETQYF
TGCGCCAGCAGCCATGACGTGGGGACAGGGGGAGAGACCCAGTACTTC
>TRBJ2-1|-|TRBV5-1|TRBD1
CASSLGGTVDEQFF
TGCGCCAGCAGCTTGGGAGGGACAGTCGATGAGCAGTTCTTC
>TRBJ2-1|once|TRBV9|-
CASGRPSSYNEQFF
TGTGCCAGCGGGCGGCCAAGCTCCTACAATGAGCAGTTCTTC
>TRBJ2-7|-|TRBV6-1|TRBD2
CASSEASGNWYEQYF
TGTGCCAGCAGTGAAGCGAGCGGGAATTGGTACGAGCAGTACTTC